A selection of T cell receptor beta chains follows, all from one sample in a study of vaccination and CD4 T cells after COVID-19. For these TCRs, the target antigens are not known. TCRdb independently ran MiXCR on the PCR reads; one entry per CDR3 protein. The profile covers nearly 9,000 distinct CDR3 sequences, with around 54% appearing a single time and about 7.3% taken by the ten largest. The sample was CD4+ T cells from blood, cultured in vitro. The receptor source for this set is a human donor who had recovered from COVID-19. Each CDR3 is given with its conserved first and last residue. Fields, in order: CDR3 DNA, CDR3 protein, D gene, clone size, V gene, J gene. D genes are given only for firm matches. Clone size is shown for a subset of rows, as once, few, many or a class of expanded clone.

CDR3 DNA: TGTGCCAGCAGTTTAGGCACAGCTTATGGCTACACCTTC
CDR3 protein: CASSLGTAYGYTF
D gene: -
clone size: few
V gene: TRBV27
J gene: TRBJ1-2

CDR3 DNA: TGTGCCTGGAATAACAGGATAAGTGGTGGCTACACCTTC
CDR3 protein: CAWNNRISGGYTF
D gene: -
clone size: once
V gene: TRBV30
J gene: TRBJ1-2

CDR3 DNA: TGTGCCATCAGCGGACGAGGGGACTATGAGCAGTTCTTC
CDR3 protein: CAISGRGDYEQFF
D gene: -
clone size: -
V gene: TRBV10-3
J gene: TRBJ2-1

CDR3 DNA: TGTGCCAGCAGCTCGGGACAAGTCGGGGGCGAGCAGTACTTC
CDR3 protein: CASSSGQVGGEQYF
D gene: -
clone size: few
V gene: TRBV7-7
J gene: TRBJ2-7

CDR3 DNA: TGCAGTGCTAGAGATTCGGAGACAGCTAACTATGGCTACACCTTC
CDR3 protein: CSARDSETANYGYTF
D gene: -
clone size: few
V gene: TRBV20-1
J gene: TRBJ1-2

CDR3 DNA: TGTGCCAGCAGCTTGGTAACAGGGTCTAATTCACCCCTCCACTTT
CDR3 protein: CASSLVTGSNSPLHF
D gene: -
clone size: -
V gene: TRBV7-6
J gene: TRBJ1-6

CDR3 DNA: TGTGCCAGCAGTTTATGGACAGGGGATGAGCAGTTCTTC
CDR3 protein: CASSLWTGDEQFF
D gene: TRBD1
clone size: few
V gene: TRBV27
J gene: TRBJ2-1

CDR3 DNA: TGTGCCAGCAGCTTCGATAGGGGAAACTATGGCTACACCTTC
CDR3 protein: CASSFDRGNYGYTF
D gene: -
clone size: few
V gene: TRBV7-9
J gene: TRBJ1-2

CDR3 DNA: TGTGCCAGCAGTTACAGACAGGGGCACTACGAGCAGTACTTC
CDR3 protein: CASSYRQGHYEQYF
D gene: TRBD1
clone size: -
V gene: TRBV6-2/TRBV6-3
J gene: TRBJ2-7

CDR3 DNA: TGTGCCAGCAGCTTTCCACAGGGGTACAACACTGAAGCTTTCTTT
CDR3 protein: CASSFPQGYNTEAFF
D gene: TRBD1
clone size: -
V gene: TRBV7-2
J gene: TRBJ1-1

CDR3 DNA: TGTGCCAGCAGCTTTAGTTCAGGAGGCAATCAGCCCCAGCATTTT
CDR3 protein: CASSFSSGGNQPQHF
D gene: -
clone size: -
V gene: TRBV7-2
J gene: TRBJ1-5

CDR3 DNA: TGTGCCAGCAGGGTTGGCAGGGGGCGGAGTAATAATTCACCCCTCCACTTT
CDR3 protein: CASRVGRGRSNNSPLHF
D gene: TRBD1
clone size: -
V gene: TRBV2
J gene: TRBJ1-6

CDR3 DNA: TGTGCCAGCAGTGAATCAGCCCTCTATGGCTACACCTTC
CDR3 protein: CASSESALYGYTF
D gene: -
clone size: -
V gene: TRBV6-1
J gene: TRBJ1-2

CDR3 DNA: TGCGCCAGCAGTGGGGGAGATACGCAGTATTTT
CDR3 protein: CASSGGDTQYF
D gene: -
clone size: -
V gene: TRBV10-2
J gene: TRBJ2-3

CDR3 DNA: TGTGCCAGCAGTTTTAGTGGCTTCATCGGTAGATCAGACTACACCTTC
CDR3 protein: CASSFSGFIGRSDYTF
D gene: -
clone size: few
V gene: TRBV6-2/TRBV6-3
J gene: TRBJ1-2

CDR3 DNA: TGTGCCAGCAGGAAGATAGGGGGATTGAACACTGAAGCTTTCTTT
CDR3 protein: CASRKIGGLNTEAFF
D gene: -
clone size: -
V gene: TRBV6-1
J gene: TRBJ1-1

CDR3 DNA: TGTGCCAGCAGCCTTGTAGGGGCAAATGAGCAGTTCTTC
CDR3 protein: CASSLVGANEQFF
D gene: -
clone size: -
V gene: TRBV14
J gene: TRBJ2-1

CDR3 DNA: TGCGCCAGCAGTCAATCGGAAGATACGCAGTATTTT
CDR3 protein: CASSQSEDTQYF
D gene: -
clone size: -
V gene: TRBV23-1
J gene: TRBJ2-3

CDR3 DNA: TGTGCCAGCAGCTTAGCTGGGGGGCTTGGAGATACGCAGTATTTT
CDR3 protein: CASSLAGGLGDTQYF
D gene: -
clone size: -
V gene: TRBV7-2
J gene: TRBJ2-3

CDR3 DNA: TGCAGTGCCATCCCGGGGGTCTACGAGCAGTACTTC
CDR3 protein: CSAIPGVYEQYF
D gene: -
clone size: few
V gene: TRBV20-1
J gene: TRBJ2-7

CDR3 DNA: TGCAGTGCTAGTTCGGGGCGAAACTATGGCTACACCTTC
CDR3 protein: CSASSGRNYGYTF
D gene: -
clone size: -
V gene: TRBV20-1
J gene: TRBJ1-2

CDR3 DNA: TGTGCCAGTAGTAACCTGGGGGGAGAGACCCAGTACTTC
CDR3 protein: CASSNLGGETQYF
D gene: -
clone size: once
V gene: TRBV19
J gene: TRBJ2-5

CDR3 DNA: TGTGCCAGTAATCACCCCACCAGAAACACTGAAGCTTTCTTT
CDR3 protein: CASNHPTRNTEAFF
D gene: -
clone size: -
V gene: TRBV19
J gene: TRBJ1-1

CDR3 DNA: TGTGCCAGTAGTATGGGACAGGCCACTCAAGAGACCCAGTACTTC
CDR3 protein: CASSMGQATQETQYF
D gene: TRBD1
clone size: -
V gene: TRBV19
J gene: TRBJ2-5

CDR3 DNA: TGCAGTGCTAGCGCAACTCAGACCTTCGGGGGCTACACCTTC
CDR3 protein: CSASATQTFGGYTF
D gene: -
clone size: few
V gene: TRBV20-1
J gene: TRBJ1-2

CDR3 DNA: TGTGCCAGCAGCCGGACAGGGGGTAGCAATCAGCCCCAGCATTTT
CDR3 protein: CASSRTGGSNQPQHF
D gene: TRBD1
clone size: -
V gene: TRBV7-2
J gene: TRBJ1-5

CDR3 DNA: TGTGCCAGCAGCCTGGACAGCCTAAAAACCTATGGCTACACCTTC
CDR3 protein: CASSLDSLKTYGYTF
D gene: -
clone size: -
V gene: TRBV4-2
J gene: TRBJ1-2

CDR3 DNA: TGTGCCAGCAGTTCACAGGGTGGAGGGAATTCACCCCTCCACTTT
CDR3 protein: CASSSQGGGNSPLHF
D gene: -
clone size: -
V gene: TRBV12-3/TRBV12-4
J gene: TRBJ1-6

CDR3 DNA: TGCAGTGCTATACCACAGGAGACCAATCAGCCCCAGCATTTT
CDR3 protein: CSAIPQETNQPQHF
D gene: -
clone size: -
V gene: TRBV20-1
J gene: TRBJ1-5

CDR3 DNA: TGTGCCTGGAGTCCCGGACTAGCGGGGGGCCGAGATACGCAGTATTTT
CDR3 protein: CAWSPGLAGGRDTQYF
D gene: TRBD2
clone size: -
V gene: TRBV30
J gene: TRBJ2-3

CDR3 DNA: TGCAGTGCTAGAGGAATGGGATTGGGGGTCGCGGGTCAGCCCCAGCATTTT
CDR3 protein: CSARGMGLGVAGQPQHF
D gene: -
clone size: once
V gene: TRBV20-1
J gene: TRBJ1-5

CDR3 DNA: TGCGCCAGCAGTCCCGGGCAGGGTGCAGATACGCAGTATTTT
CDR3 protein: CASSPGQGADTQYF
D gene: -
clone size: once
V gene: TRBV10-1
J gene: TRBJ2-3

CDR3 DNA: TGTGCCTGGAATAAAAGGGGGGCAGGGATGGATGGCTACACCTTC
CDR3 protein: CAWNKRGAGMDGYTF
D gene: -
clone size: -
V gene: TRBV30
J gene: TRBJ1-2

CDR3 DNA: TGTGCCAGTAGATCATATCAAGTGGGGGACAATGAGCAGTTCTTC
CDR3 protein: CASRSYQVGDNEQFF
D gene: -
clone size: -
V gene: TRBV19
J gene: TRBJ2-1

CDR3 DNA: TGTGCCAGCAAACAGAGGGGTGGCTACACCTTC
CDR3 protein: CASKQRGGYTF
D gene: -
clone size: -
V gene: TRBV27
J gene: TRBJ1-2

CDR3 DNA: TGTGCCAGCAGCAAGCCGGGACAGGGGGCCGTTTATGGCTACACCTTC
CDR3 protein: CASSKPGQGAVYGYTF
D gene: -
clone size: few
V gene: TRBV21-1
J gene: TRBJ1-2

CDR3 DNA: TGTGCCATCGCTGATGCAGATACGCAGTATTTT
CDR3 protein: CAIADADTQYF
D gene: -
clone size: once
V gene: TRBV24-1
J gene: TRBJ2-3

CDR3 DNA: TGTGCCAGTAGCGCAGACAGGGGTTGGAATCAGCCCCAGCATTTT
CDR3 protein: CASSADRGWNQPQHF
D gene: TRBD1
clone size: few
V gene: TRBV19
J gene: TRBJ1-5

CDR3 DNA: TGTGCCAGCAGCCTCCGGGGGGCCGCCAAGGCACGTTATGGCTACACCTTC
CDR3 protein: CASSLRGAAKARYGYTF
D gene: -
clone size: once
V gene: TRBV6-1
J gene: TRBJ1-2

CDR3 DNA: TGTGCCAGCAGTGAGGGCCGACGGTCCCAAGAGACCCAGTACTTC
CDR3 protein: CASSEGRRSQETQYF
D gene: -
clone size: -
V gene: TRBV6-1
J gene: TRBJ2-5